Listed below are T cell receptor beta chains from one sample, sequenced in a study of stem cell transplantation in POMP-related autoinflammatory disease. TCRdb keeps only in-frame clones here, not all; method: immunoSEQ multiplex PCR. This sample has over 30,000 clones; almost 90% occur once, and the top ten carry 0.6% to 0.75%. The sample in question was CD4+ T cells from PBMCs, obtained before stem cell transplantation. The receptors stem from a human donor with POMP-related autoinflammation and immune dysregulation (PRAID). Both conserved end residues are part of each CDR3. The D gene is left open where the match is weak. Size is stated for part of the rows, as once, few or many counts, or as a class when the clone is expanded.

abundance: -
j_gene: TRBJ1-1
d_gene: -
v_gene: TRBV2
CDR3aa: CASPRWGTEAFF
CDR3nt: TGTGCAAGCCCCCGGTGGGGGACCGAAGCTTTCTTT

abundance: -
j_gene: TRBJ2-3
d_gene: TRBD2
v_gene: TRBV5-4
CDR3aa: CASSLGTSGASTDTQYF
CDR3nt: TGTGCCAGCAGCTTAGGGACTAGCGGGGCTAGCACAGATACGCAGTATTTT

abundance: -
j_gene: TRBJ2-5
d_gene: -
v_gene: TRBV2
CDR3aa: CASSEGAEETQYF
CDR3nt: TGTGCCAGCAGTGAGGGGGCTGAAGAGACCCAGTACTTC

abundance: -
j_gene: TRBJ1-2
d_gene: -
v_gene: TRBV25-1
CDR3aa: CASSELRQDYGYTF
CDR3nt: TGTGCCAGCAGTGAATTAAGACAGGACTATGGCTACACCTTC

abundance: once
j_gene: TRBJ2-5
d_gene: TRBD1
v_gene: TRBV7-8
CDR3aa: CASSLGGTGDRQETQYF
CDR3nt: TGTGCCAGCAGCTTAGGAGGGACAGGGGACCGCCAAGAGACCCAGTACTTC

abundance: -
j_gene: TRBJ2-1
d_gene: -
v_gene: TRBV5-1
CDR3aa: CASSLALPSYNEQFF
CDR3nt: TGCGCCAGCAGCTTGGCTCTCCCTTCCTACAATGAGCAGTTCTTC

abundance: -
j_gene: TRBJ2-7
d_gene: TRBD2
v_gene: TRBV15
CDR3aa: CATAGGSYEQYF
CDR3nt: TGTGCCACTGCGGGAGGATCCTACGAGCAGTACTTC

abundance: -
j_gene: TRBJ1-5
d_gene: TRBD1
v_gene: TRBV6-1
CDR3aa: CASRIQGAEQPQHF
CDR3nt: TGTGCCAGCAGGATACAGGGGGCGGAACAGCCCCAGCATTTT

abundance: -
j_gene: TRBJ1-4
d_gene: -
v_gene: TRBV28
CDR3aa: CASSFLLATNEKLFF
CDR3nt: TGTGCCAGCAGTTTTCTCCTTGCAACTAATGAAAAACTGTTTTTT

abundance: -
j_gene: TRBJ2-5
d_gene: TRBD2
v_gene: TRBV28
CDR3aa: CASGTSGETQYF
CDR3nt: TGTGCCAGCGGGACTAGCGGAGAGACCCAGTACTTC

abundance: once
j_gene: TRBJ1-2
d_gene: TRBD1
v_gene: TRBV6-1
CDR3aa: CASRLTTGGLSGYTF
CDR3nt: TGTGCCAGCAGGCTAACTACAGGGGGCTTGAGTGGCTACACCTTC

abundance: -
j_gene: TRBJ1-4
d_gene: -
v_gene: TRBV7-9
CDR3aa: CASSLEFGGDNEKLFF
CDR3nt: TGTGCCAGCAGCTTAGAATTTGGGGGGGATAATGAAAAACTGTTTTTT

abundance: -
j_gene: TRBJ2-7
d_gene: -
v_gene: TRBV29-1
CDR3aa: CSVEDGGDEQYF
CDR3nt: TGCAGCGTTGAAGATGGAGGGGACGAGCAGTACTTC

abundance: -
j_gene: TRBJ1-2
d_gene: TRBD1
v_gene: TRBV9
CDR3aa: CASSATGNPLYGYTF
CDR3nt: TGTGCCAGCAGCGCGACAGGGAACCCTCTCTATGGCTACACCTTC

abundance: few
j_gene: TRBJ1-5
d_gene: -
v_gene: TRBV28
CDR3aa: CASTRGKGQPQHF
CDR3nt: TGTGCCAGCACGAGGGGAAAAGGGCAGCCCCAGCATTTT

abundance: -
j_gene: TRBJ2-5
d_gene: -
v_gene: TRBV5-4
CDR3aa: CASSSLSGGETQYF
CDR3nt: TGTGCCAGCAGCTCTCTTAGCGGAGGTGAGACCCAGTACTTC

abundance: -
j_gene: TRBJ2-1
d_gene: -
v_gene: TRBV15
CDR3aa: CATSRAYSTNNEQFF
CDR3nt: TGTGCCACCAGCAGAGCGTACTCCACCAACAATGAGCAGTTCTTC

abundance: -
j_gene: TRBJ2-1
d_gene: -
v_gene: TRBV6-5
CDR3aa: CASRPDFSSYNEQFF
CDR3nt: TGTGCCAGCAGACCGGACTTTAGCTCCTACAATGAGCAGTTCTTC

abundance: -
j_gene: TRBJ2-2
d_gene: -
v_gene: TRBV4-1
CDR3aa: CASSQGVGRGGELFF
CDR3nt: TGCGCCAGCAGCCAAGGAGTCGGCAGGGGCGGGGAGCTGTTTTTT

abundance: few
j_gene: TRBJ1-2
d_gene: TRBD1
v_gene: TRBV5-1
CDR3aa: CASSLETGSYGYTF
CDR3nt: TGCGCCAGCAGCTTGGAGACAGGGAGCTATGGCTACACCTTC

abundance: once
j_gene: TRBJ2-2
d_gene: TRBD2
v_gene: TRBV2
CDR3aa: CASSKPTSGGELFF
CDR3nt: TGTGCCAGCAGTAAACCGACTAGCGGCGGGGAGCTGTTTTTT

abundance: -
j_gene: TRBJ2-1
d_gene: TRBD2
v_gene: TRBV14
CDR3aa: CASSQGWIAGGLGEQFF
CDR3nt: TGTGCCAGCAGCCAAGGTTGGATAGCGGGAGGACTTGGTGAGCAGTTCTTC

abundance: few
j_gene: TRBJ2-7
d_gene: -
v_gene: TRBV11-2
CDR3aa: CASSRSDRPYEQYF
CDR3nt: TGTGCCAGCAGCCGTAGCGACAGGCCCTACGAGCAGTACTTC

abundance: -
j_gene: TRBJ1-1
d_gene: TRBD1
v_gene: TRBV9
CDR3aa: CASGVGEGAGTEAFF
CDR3nt: TGTGCCAGCGGCGTAGGCGAGGGGGCGGGCACTGAAGCTTTCTTT

abundance: -
j_gene: TRBJ1-6
d_gene: TRBD1
v_gene: TRBV7-9
CDR3aa: CASSPDRVRSPLHF
CDR3nt: TGTGCCAGCAGCCCGGACAGGGTACGGTCACCCCTCCACTTT

abundance: -
j_gene: TRBJ2-7
d_gene: -
v_gene: TRBV11-1
CDR3aa: CASSLAPLHEQYF
CDR3nt: TGTGCCAGCAGCTTAGCCCCTTTACACGAGCAGTACTTC

abundance: -
j_gene: TRBJ2-3
d_gene: -
v_gene: TRBV15
CDR3aa: CATSRVGTDTQYF
CDR3nt: TGTGCCACCAGCAGAGTGGGCACAGATACGCAGTATTTT

abundance: once
j_gene: TRBJ2-1
d_gene: -
v_gene: TRBV6-1
CDR3aa: CASGGGTPSYNEQFF
CDR3nt: TGTGCCAGCGGAGGCGGGACCCCCTCCTACAATGAGCAGTTCTTC

abundance: -
j_gene: TRBJ2-7
d_gene: -
v_gene: TRBV6-1
CDR3aa: CASSGQPGGTYEQYF
CDR3nt: TGTGCCAGCAGTGGTCAGCCCGGGGGAACCTACGAGCAGTACTTC

abundance: -
j_gene: TRBJ2-3
d_gene: -
v_gene: TRBV5-4
CDR3aa: CASSLPSTDTQYF
CDR3nt: TGTGCCAGCAGCTTACCGAGCACAGATACGCAGTATTTT

abundance: few
j_gene: TRBJ2-7
d_gene: TRBD1
v_gene: TRBV6-5
CDR3aa: CASSSPSRGNEQYF
CDR3nt: TGTGCCAGCAGTTCTCCGTCCAGGGGGAACGAGCAGTACTTC

abundance: -
j_gene: TRBJ1-5
d_gene: -
v_gene: TRBV28
CDR3aa: CASSLGQISNQPQHF
CDR3nt: TGTGCCAGCAGTTTAGGGCAGATTAGCAATCAGCCCCAGCATTTT

abundance: once
j_gene: TRBJ1-6
d_gene: -
v_gene: TRBV27
CDR3aa: CASSLSNQINSPLHF
CDR3nt: TGTGCCAGCAGTTTATCGAATCAAATTAATTCACCCCTCCACTTT

abundance: -
j_gene: TRBJ2-3
d_gene: TRBD2
v_gene: TRBV7-9
CDR3aa: CASSSSGGSTDTQYF
CDR3nt: TGTGCCAGCAGCTCTAGCGGGGGGTCCACAGATACGCAGTATTTT

abundance: -
j_gene: TRBJ2-7
d_gene: -
v_gene: TRBV6-6
CDR3aa: CASSYEGVYEQYF
CDR3nt: TGTGCCAGCAGTTACGAGGGGGTCTACGAGCAGTACTTC

abundance: -
j_gene: TRBJ2-1
d_gene: -
v_gene: TRBV18
CDR3aa: CASSGGSSYNEQFF
CDR3nt: TGTGCCAGCTCAGGCGGTAGCTCCTACAATGAGCAGTTCTTC

abundance: once
j_gene: TRBJ2-1
d_gene: TRBD1
v_gene: TRBV18
CDR3aa: CASSSRDSLYNEQFF
CDR3nt: TGTGCCAGCTCATCTCGGGACAGCCTTTACAATGAGCAGTTCTTC

abundance: -
j_gene: TRBJ2-7
d_gene: -
v_gene: TRBV12-5
CDR3aa: CASGLVHAGENYEQYF
CDR3nt: TGTGCTAGTGGTTTGGTACACGCAGGGGAAAACTACGAGCAGTACTTC

abundance: few
j_gene: TRBJ1-1
d_gene: -
v_gene: TRBV19
CDR3aa: CASSIRLNTEAFF
CDR3nt: TGTGCCAGTAGTATCCGGTTGAACACTGAAGCTTTCTTT

abundance: -
j_gene: TRBJ2-1
d_gene: -
v_gene: TRBV5-1
CDR3aa: CASSRQANEQFF
CDR3nt: TGCGCCAGCAGCCGGCAAGCCAATGAGCAGTTCTTC

abundance: -
j_gene: TRBJ1-6
d_gene: -
v_gene: TRBV6-1
CDR3aa: CASSEAAGPNNSPLHF
CDR3nt: TGTGCCAGCAGTGAAGCGGCAGGGCCGAATAATTCACCCCTCCACTTT

abundance: -
j_gene: TRBJ2-3
d_gene: TRBD2
v_gene: TRBV6-6
CDR3aa: CASSYRLAGRTDTQYF
CDR3nt: TGTGCCAGCAGTTACCGACTAGCGGGCCGCACAGATACGCAGTATTTT

abundance: -
j_gene: TRBJ2-7
d_gene: -
v_gene: TRBV6-1
CDR3aa: CASSELTKYEQYF
CDR3nt: TGTGCCAGCAGTGAGTTGACAAAGTACGAGCAGTACTTC

abundance: -
j_gene: TRBJ2-5
d_gene: TRBD1
v_gene: TRBV9
CDR3aa: CASSVGGQQETQYF
CDR3nt: TGTGCCAGCAGCGTAGGGGGACAGCAAGAGACCCAGTACTTC

abundance: -
j_gene: TRBJ1-1
d_gene: -
v_gene: TRBV19
CDR3aa: CASRFVGGTEAFF
CDR3nt: TGTGCCAGTAGATTTGTAGGGGGAACTGAAGCTTTCTTT

abundance: -
j_gene: TRBJ1-2
d_gene: -
v_gene: TRBV28
CDR3aa: CASKGKGILHGYTF
CDR3nt: TGTGCCAGCAAGGGTAAAGGAATTTTACACGGCTACACCTTC

abundance: -
j_gene: TRBJ2-5
d_gene: TRBD2
v_gene: TRBV5-4
CDR3aa: CASSGGEGETQYF
CDR3nt: TGTGCCAGCAGCGGGGGGGAAGGAGAGACCCAGTACTTC

abundance: -
j_gene: TRBJ1-1
d_gene: -
v_gene: TRBV5-1
CDR3aa: CASSAGQPRNTEAFF
CDR3nt: TGCGCCAGCAGCGCCGGACAGCCAAGGAACACTGAAGCTTTCTTT

abundance: -
j_gene: TRBJ2-5
d_gene: -
v_gene: TRBV7-9
CDR3aa: CASSLDRGRWETQYF
CDR3nt: TGTGCCAGCAGCTTAGATCGGGGGCGGTGGGAGACCCAGTACTTC

abundance: few
j_gene: TRBJ1-1
d_gene: -
v_gene: TRBV18
CDR3aa: CASSPQGGQAFF
CDR3nt: TGTGCCAGCTCACCACAAGGCGGCCAAGCTTTCTTT

abundance: -
j_gene: TRBJ2-7
d_gene: TRBD1
v_gene: TRBV30
CDR3aa: CAWSVISPKSTGMIQYEQYF
CDR3nt: TGTGCCTGGAGTGTAATATCTCCCAAGTCGACAGGGATGATCCAGTACGAGCAGTACTTC

abundance: -
j_gene: TRBJ2-3
d_gene: -
v_gene: TRBV28
CDR3aa: CASSSQGRGADTQYF
CDR3nt: TGTGCCAGCAGTTCGCAGGGGAGGGGGGCAGATACGCAGTATTTT

abundance: few
j_gene: TRBJ1-1
d_gene: -
v_gene: TRBV19
CDR3aa: CASSLNLNTEAFF
CDR3nt: TGTGCCAGTAGCCTCAACCTGAACACTGAAGCTTTCTTT